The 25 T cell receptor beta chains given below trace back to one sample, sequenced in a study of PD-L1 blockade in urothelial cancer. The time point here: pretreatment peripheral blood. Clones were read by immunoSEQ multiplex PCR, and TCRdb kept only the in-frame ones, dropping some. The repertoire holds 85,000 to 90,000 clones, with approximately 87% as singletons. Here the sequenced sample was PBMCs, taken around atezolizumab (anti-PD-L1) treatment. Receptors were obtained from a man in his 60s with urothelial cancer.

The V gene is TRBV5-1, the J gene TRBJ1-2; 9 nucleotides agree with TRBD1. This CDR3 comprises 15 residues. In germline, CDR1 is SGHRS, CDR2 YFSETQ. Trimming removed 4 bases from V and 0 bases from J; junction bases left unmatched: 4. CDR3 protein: CASSMGQGSNYGYTF. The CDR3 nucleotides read TGCGCCAGCAGCATGGGACAGGGATCTAACTATGGCTACACCTTC. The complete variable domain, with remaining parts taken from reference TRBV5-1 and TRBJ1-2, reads KAGVTQTPRYLIKTRGQQVTLSCSPISGHRSVSWYQQTPGQGLQFLFEYFSETQRNKGNFPGRFSGRQFSNSRSEMNVSTLELGDSALYLCASSMGQGSNYGYTFGSGTRLTVV.

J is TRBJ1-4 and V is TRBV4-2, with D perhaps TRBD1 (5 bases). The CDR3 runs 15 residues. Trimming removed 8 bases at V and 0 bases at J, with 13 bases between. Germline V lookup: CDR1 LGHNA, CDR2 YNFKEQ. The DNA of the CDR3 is TGTGCCAGCGGGGGGGGAGGTGCAACTAATGAAAAACTGTTTTTT. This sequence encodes CASGGGGATNEKLFF.

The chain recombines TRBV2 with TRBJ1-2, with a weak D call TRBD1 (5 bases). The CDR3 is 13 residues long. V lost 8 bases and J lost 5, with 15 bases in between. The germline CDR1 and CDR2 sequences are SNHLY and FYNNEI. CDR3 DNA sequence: TGTGCCAGCTCCCCAGACAGTTCTTATGGCTACACCTTC. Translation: CASSPDSSYGYTF.

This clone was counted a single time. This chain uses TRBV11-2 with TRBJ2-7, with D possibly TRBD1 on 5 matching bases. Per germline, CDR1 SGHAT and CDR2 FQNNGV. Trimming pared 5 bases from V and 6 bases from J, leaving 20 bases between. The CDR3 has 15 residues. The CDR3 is CASSPLGHMITEQYF. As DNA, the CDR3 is TGTGCCAGCAGCCCTCTGGGGCATATGATCACCGAGCAGTACTTC. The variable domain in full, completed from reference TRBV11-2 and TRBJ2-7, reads EAGVAQSPRYKIIEKRQSVAFWCNPISGHATLYWYQQILGQGPKLLIQFQNNGVVDDSQLPKDRFSAERLKGVDSTLKIQPAKLEDSAVYLCASSPLGHMITEQYFGPGTRLTVT.

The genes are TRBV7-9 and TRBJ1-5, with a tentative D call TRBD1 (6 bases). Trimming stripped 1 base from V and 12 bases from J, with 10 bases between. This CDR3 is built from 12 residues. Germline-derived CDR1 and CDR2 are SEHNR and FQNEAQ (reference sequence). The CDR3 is CASSLVQGVQHF. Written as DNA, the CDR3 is TGTGCCAGCAGCTTAGTACAGGGAGTCCAGCATTTT.

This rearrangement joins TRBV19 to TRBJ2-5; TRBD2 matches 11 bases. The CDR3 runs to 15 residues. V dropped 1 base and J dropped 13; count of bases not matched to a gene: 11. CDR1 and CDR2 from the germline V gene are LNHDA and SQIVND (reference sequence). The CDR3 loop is CASSIVPSGGTLPYF. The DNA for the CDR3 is TGTGCCAGTAGTATAGTGCCTAGCGGGGGGACTTTACCGTACTTC.

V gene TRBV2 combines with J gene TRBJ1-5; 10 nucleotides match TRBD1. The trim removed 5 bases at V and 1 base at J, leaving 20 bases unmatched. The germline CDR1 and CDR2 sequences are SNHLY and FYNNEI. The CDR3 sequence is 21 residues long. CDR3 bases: TGTGCCAGCAGTCAAAGGGAGACAGGGGGCGGCTCGTCGTCGAGCAATCAGCCCCAGCATTTT. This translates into CASSQRETGGGSSSSNQPQHF.

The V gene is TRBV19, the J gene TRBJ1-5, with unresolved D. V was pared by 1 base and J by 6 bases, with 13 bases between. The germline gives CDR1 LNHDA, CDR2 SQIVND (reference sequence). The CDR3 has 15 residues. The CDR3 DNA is TGTGCCAGTAGTATAGGGAGCGGGAGCCTTCAGCCCCAGCATTTT. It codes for CASSIGSGSLQPQHF.

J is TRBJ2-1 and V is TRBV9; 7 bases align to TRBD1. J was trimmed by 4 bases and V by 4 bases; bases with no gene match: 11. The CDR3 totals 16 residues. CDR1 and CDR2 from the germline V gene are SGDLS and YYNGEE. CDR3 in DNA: TGTGCCAGCAGCTTACGACAGGGAGCGAGTTACAATGAGCAGTTCTTC. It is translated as CASSLRQGASYNEQFF.

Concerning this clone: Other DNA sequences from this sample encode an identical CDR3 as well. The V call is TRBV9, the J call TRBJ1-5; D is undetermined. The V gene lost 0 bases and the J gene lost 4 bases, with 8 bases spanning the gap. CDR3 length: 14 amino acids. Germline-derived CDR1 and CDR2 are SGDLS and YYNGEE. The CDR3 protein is CASSVGGENQPQHF. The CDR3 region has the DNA TGTGCCAGCAGCGTAGGAGGTGAGAATCAGCCCCAGCATTTT. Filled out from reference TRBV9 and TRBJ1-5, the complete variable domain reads DSGVTQTPKHLITATGQRVTLRCSPRSGDLSVYWYQQSLDQGLQFLIQYYNGEERAKGNILERFSAQQFPDLHSELNLSSLELGDSALYFCASSVGGENQPQHFGDGTRLSIL.

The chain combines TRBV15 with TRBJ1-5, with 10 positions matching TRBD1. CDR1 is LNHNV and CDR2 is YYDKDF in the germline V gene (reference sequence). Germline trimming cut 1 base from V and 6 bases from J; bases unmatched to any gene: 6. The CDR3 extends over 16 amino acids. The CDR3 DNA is TGTGCCACCAGCAGAGCAGACAGGGGGCTCGGTCAGCCCCAGCATTTT. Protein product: CATSRADRGLGQPQHF.

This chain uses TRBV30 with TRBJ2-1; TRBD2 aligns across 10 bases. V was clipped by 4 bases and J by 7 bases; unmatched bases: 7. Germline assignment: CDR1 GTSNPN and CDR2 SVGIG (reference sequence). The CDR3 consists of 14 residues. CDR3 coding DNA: TGTGCCTGGACGAAAGCGGGGGGGATTAATGAGCAGTTCTTC. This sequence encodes CAWTKAGGINEQFF.

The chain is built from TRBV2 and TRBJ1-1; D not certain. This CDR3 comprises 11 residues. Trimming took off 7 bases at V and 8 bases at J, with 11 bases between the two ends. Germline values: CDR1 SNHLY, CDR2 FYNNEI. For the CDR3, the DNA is TGTGCCAGCATATTACACAGAGAAGCTTTCTTT. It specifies CASILHREAFF. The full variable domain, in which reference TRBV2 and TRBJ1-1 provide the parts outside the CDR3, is EPEVTQTPSHQVTQMGQEVILRCVPISNHLYFYWYRQILGQKVEFLVSFYNNEISEKSEIFDDQFSVERPDGSNFTLKIRSTKLEDSAMYFCASILHREAFFGQGTRLTVV.

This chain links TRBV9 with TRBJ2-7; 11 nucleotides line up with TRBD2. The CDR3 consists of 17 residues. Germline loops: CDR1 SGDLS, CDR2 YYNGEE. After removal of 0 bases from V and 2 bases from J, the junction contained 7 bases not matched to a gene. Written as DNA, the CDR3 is TGTGCCAGCAGCGTAGCCCCCCTAGCGGGAGGTACCTACGAGCAGTACTTC. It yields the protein CASSVAPLAGGTYEQYF.

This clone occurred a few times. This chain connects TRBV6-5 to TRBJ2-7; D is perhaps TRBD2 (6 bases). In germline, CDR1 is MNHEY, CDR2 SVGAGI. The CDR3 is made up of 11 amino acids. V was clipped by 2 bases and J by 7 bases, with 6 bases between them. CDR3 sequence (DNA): TGTGCCAGCAGTTACGGGGGGGAGCAGTACTTC. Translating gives CASSYGGEQYF.

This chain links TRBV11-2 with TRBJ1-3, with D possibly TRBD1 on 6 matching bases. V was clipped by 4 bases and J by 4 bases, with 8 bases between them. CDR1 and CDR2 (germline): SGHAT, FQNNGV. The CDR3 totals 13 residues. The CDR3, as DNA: TGTGCCAGCAGCTCTGGACAGGGAAACACCATATATTTT. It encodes CASSSGQGNTIYF.

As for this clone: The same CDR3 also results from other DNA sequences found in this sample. As DNA, the CDR3 is TGTGCCAGCAGGCGGGTCTCGAATGAGCAGTTCTTC. Its translation is CASRRVSNEQFF. V usage is TRBV5-6 and J usage is TRBJ2-1; D is perhaps TRBD2 (5 bases). The germline gives CDR1 SGHDT, CDR2 YYEEEE. CDR3 size: 12 residues. V was trimmed by 5 bases and J by 7 bases, leaving 10 bases between them.

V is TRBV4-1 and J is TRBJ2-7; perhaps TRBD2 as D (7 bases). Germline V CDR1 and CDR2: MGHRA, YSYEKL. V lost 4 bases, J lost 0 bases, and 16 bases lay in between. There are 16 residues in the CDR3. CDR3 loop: CASSRGGAPGSYEQYF. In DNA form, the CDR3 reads TGCGCCAGCAGCCGAGGGGGGGCGCCGGGCTCCTACGAGCAGTACTTC.

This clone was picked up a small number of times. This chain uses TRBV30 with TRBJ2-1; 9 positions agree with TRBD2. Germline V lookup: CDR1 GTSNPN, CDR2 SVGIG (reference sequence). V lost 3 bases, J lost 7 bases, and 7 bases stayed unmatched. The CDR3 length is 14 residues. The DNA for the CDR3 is TGTGCCTGGAGCTTTAGCGGGAGCCTAAATGAGCAGTTCTTC. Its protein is CAWSFSGSLNEQFF.

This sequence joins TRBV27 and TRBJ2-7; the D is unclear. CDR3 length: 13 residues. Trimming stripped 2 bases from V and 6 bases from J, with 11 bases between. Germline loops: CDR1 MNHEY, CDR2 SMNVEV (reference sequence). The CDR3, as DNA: TGTGCCAGCAGTTTACTGCCGGGTTTCGAGCAGTACTTC. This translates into CASSLLPGFEQYF.

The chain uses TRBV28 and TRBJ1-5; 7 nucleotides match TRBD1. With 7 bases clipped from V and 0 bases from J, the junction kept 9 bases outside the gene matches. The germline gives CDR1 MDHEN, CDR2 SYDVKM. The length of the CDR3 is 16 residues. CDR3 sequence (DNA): TGTGCCAGCAACTTTGTCGACAGGGATAGCAATCAGCCCCAGCATTTT. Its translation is CASNFVDRDSNQPQHF.

The CDR3 sequence: CSVGGGFSGNTIYF. Written as DNA, the CDR3 is TGCAGCGTTGGGGGGGGATTTTCTGGAAACACCATATATTTT. This chain links TRBV29-1 with TRBJ1-3, with a possible D match to TRBD1 (5 bases). This CDR3 region has 14 residues. Germline V gives CDR1 SQVTM, CDR2 ANQGSEA. V was pared by 4 bases and J by 1 base, with 11 bases between.

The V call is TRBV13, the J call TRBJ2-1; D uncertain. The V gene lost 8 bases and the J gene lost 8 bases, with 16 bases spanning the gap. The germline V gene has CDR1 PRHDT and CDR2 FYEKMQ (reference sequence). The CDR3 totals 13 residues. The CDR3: CASAPVFNDEQFF. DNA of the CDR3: TGTGCCAGCGCCCCGGTCTTTAACGATGAGCAGTTCTTC.

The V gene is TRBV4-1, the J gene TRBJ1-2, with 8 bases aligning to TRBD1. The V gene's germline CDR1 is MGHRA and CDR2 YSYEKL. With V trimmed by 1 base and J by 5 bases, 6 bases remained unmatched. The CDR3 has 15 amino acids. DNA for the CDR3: TGCGCCAGCAGCCAAGGGACAGGGTTTTCGTATGGCTACACCTTC. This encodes CASSQGTGFSYGYTF.

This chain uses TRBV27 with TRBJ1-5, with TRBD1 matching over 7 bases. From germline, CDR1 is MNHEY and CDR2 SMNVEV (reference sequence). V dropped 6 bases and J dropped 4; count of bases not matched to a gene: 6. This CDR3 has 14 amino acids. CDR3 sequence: CASSLRGLNQPQHF. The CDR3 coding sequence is TGTGCCAGCAGCTTAAGGGGGCTAAATCAGCCCCAGCATTTT.